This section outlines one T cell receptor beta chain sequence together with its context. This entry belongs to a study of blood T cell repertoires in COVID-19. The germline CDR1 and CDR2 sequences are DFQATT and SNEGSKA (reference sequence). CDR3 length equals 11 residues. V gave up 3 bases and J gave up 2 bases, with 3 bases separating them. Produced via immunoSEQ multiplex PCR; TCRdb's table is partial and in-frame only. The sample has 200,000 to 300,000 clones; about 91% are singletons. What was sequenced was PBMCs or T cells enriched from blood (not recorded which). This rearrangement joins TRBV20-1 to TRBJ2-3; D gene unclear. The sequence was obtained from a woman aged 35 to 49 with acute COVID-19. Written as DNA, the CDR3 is TGCAGTGCTAGGTACACAGATACGCAGTATTTT. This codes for CSARYTDTQYF.